One T cell receptor beta chain is described in this entry. This clone's antigen is unknown. There are no base qualities to consult, and no much larger clone falls within one base. The sample is drawn from a study (dated by TCRdb to the mid-2010s). At the level of the whole study: The study set out to test whether tumor-infiltrating Tregs in breast cancer get recruited from blood Tregs or are instead converted in situ from other CD4+ T cell subsets.

Naive CD4+ T cells were purified with the Miltenyi Naive CD4+ T Cell Isolation kit, with Tregs depleted using CD25 microbeads. Tregs, naive and memory CD4+ T cells from tumor, blood and ipsilateral draining lymph nodes of a few breast cancer patients underwent full-length TCR alpha and beta sequencing. Tumor tissue, along with lymph nodes from ipsilateral axillary dissection, was perfused with PBS, minced, and then digested using collagenase I and hyaluronidase. A purity exceeding 90% was confirmed by FACS for the sorted cell populations. The germline V gene provides CDR1 MDHEN and CDR2 SYDVKM. There are 13 amino acids in the CDR3, from cysteine to phenylalanine inclusive. The DNA shown is the 39-base CDR3, in frame from base 1. V is reduced by 1 base and J by 6 bases, leaving a spacing of 9 bases between them. Points the paper makes about the study in general: In terms of TCR gene usage, tumor memory CD4+ T cells clustered together with blood and lymph node memory CD4+ cells, as well as with lymph node naive CD4+ cells. Validation in the larger cohort was restricted to a single TCR beta V-J rearrangement rather than whole repertoires. Tumor-infiltrating Treg TCR alpha and beta sequences overlapped most with tumor naive CD4+ T cells, then with blood naive CD4+ T cells.

Full-length TCR variable regions were amplified by 5' RACE PCR with constant-region reverse primers, and semi-nested PCR with Nested Universal Primer A was subsequently performed. The ReliaPrep RNA Cell Miniprep System was used to extract total RNA, which was then reverse transcribed into 5'RACE-ready cDNA with the SMARTer RACE 5'/3' Kit. Multiplex adaptors were used to barcode the full-length TCR alpha and beta libraries, which were then sequenced on an Illumina MiSeq. For the original study's pipeline: For each of nine subset-tissue groups, sequencing data from the five patients were pooled, and the groups were then compared using unsupervised clustering of TCR gene usage. Repertoire similarity was calculated with the Morisita-Horn index, weighting shared sequences by their contribution to each repertoire. In TCRdb, the public reads were trimmed at Q25 with fastp and aligned with MiXCR, with productive beta chains retained. Entries that share a CDR3 protein sequence are merged under the most common genes and DNA. The V and J calls here are based on TCRdb, not the publication. Present in this sample are nearly 55,000 distinct CDR3 sequences, 24% of which were seen just once. The ten top clones hold about 3% of the sample.

The TCR was taken from a female donor with breast cancer. The sequencing sample was made of tumor-infiltrating naive CD4+ T cells sorted from the breast tumor. The cell subset or site label for this specimen denotes: naive CD4+ T cells, CD4+CD45RA+CD25-. This sequence uses TRBV28 and TRBJ1-2, with the identity of the D gene unclear. The DNA is TGTGCCAGCAGTTTATTGAATGAGGATGGCTACACCTTC. This translates into CASSLLNEDGYTF.